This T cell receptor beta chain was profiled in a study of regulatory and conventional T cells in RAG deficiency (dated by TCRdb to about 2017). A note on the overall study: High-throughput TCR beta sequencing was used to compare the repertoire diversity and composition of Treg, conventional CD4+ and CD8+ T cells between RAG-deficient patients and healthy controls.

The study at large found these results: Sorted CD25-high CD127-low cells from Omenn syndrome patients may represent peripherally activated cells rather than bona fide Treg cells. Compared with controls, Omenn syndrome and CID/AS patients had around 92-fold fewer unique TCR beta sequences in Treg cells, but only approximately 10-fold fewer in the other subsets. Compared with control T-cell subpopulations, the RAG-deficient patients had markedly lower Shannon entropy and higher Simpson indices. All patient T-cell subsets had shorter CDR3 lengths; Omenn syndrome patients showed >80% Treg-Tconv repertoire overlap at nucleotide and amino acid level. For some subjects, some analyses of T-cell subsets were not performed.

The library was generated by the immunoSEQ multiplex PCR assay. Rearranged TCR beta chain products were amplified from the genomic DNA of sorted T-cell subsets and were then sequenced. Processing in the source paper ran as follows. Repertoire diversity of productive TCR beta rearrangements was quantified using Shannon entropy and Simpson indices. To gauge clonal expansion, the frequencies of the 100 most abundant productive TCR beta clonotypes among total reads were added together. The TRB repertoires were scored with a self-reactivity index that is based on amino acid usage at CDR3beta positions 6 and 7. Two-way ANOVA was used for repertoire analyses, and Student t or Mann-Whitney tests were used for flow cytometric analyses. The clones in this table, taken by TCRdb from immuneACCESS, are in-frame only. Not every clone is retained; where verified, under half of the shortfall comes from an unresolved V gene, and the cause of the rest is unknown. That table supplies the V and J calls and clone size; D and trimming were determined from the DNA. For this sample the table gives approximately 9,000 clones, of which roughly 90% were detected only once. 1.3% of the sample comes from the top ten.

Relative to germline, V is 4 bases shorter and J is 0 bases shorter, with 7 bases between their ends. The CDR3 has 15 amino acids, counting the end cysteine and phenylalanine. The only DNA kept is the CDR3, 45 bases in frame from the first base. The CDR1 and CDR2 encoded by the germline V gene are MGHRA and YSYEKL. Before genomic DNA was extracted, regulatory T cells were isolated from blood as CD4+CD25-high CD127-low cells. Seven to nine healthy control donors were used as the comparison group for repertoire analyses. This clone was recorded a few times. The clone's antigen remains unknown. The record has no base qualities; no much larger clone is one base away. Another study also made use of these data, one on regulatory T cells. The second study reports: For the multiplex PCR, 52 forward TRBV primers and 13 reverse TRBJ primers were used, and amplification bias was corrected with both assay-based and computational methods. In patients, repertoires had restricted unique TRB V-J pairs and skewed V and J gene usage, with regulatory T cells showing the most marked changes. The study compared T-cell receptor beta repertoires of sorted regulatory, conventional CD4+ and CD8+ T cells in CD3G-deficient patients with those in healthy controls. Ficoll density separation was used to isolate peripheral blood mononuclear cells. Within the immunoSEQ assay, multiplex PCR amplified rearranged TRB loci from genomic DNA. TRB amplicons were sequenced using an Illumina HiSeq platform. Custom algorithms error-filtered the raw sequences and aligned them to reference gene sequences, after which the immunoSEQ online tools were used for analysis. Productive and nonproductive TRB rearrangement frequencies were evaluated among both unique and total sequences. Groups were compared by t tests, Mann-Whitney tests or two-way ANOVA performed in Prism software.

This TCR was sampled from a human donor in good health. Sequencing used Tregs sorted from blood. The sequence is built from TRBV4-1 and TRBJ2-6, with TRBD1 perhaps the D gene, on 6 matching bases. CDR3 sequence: CASSRDTSGANVLTF. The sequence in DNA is TGCGCCAGCAGCCGGGACACCTCTGGGGCCAACGTCCTGACTTTC.